A selection of T cell receptor beta chains follows, all from one sample in a study of blood T cell repertoires in COVID-19. Sequencing was performed with immunoSEQ multiplex PCR; in TCRdb, only in-frame clones are kept and a portion is missing. This table has 87,000 or so clones, 90% appearing once. Specimen: peripheral blood. All receptors derive from a man younger than 35 with COVID-19, enrolled during active disease. The CDR3 runs from the conserved cysteine through the conserved F or W. The D gene is left open where the match is weak. Clone size, where shown, is once, few, many, or a class for clones that have expanded.

len,v_gene,j_gene,abundance,d_gene,CDR3aa,CDR3nt
14,TRBV6-5,TRBJ2-7,-,TRBD1,CASMRDRGAYEQYF,TGTGCCAGCATGAGGGACAGGGGGGCCTACGAGCAGTACTTC
14,TRBV6-2/TRBV6-3,TRBJ2-1,-,-,CASSSTSSYNEQFF,TGTGCCAGCAGTTCAACAAGCTCCTACAATGAGCAGTTCTTC
16,TRBV2,TRBJ2-1,-,TRBD2,CASSERGSGRACEQFF,TGTGCCAGCAGTGAAAGAGGTAGCGGGAGGGCCTGTGAGCAGTTCTTC
15,TRBV6-4,TRBJ2-3,once,TRBD1,CASSDPGQGTDTQYF,TGTGCCAGCAGTGACCCGGGACAGGGCACAGATACGCAGTATTTT
16,TRBV4-1,TRBJ2-7,-,-,CASSLLPDTYSYEQYF,TGCGCCAGCAGCCTTCTCCCTGACACCTACTCCTACGAGCAGTACTTC
14,TRBV14,TRBJ2-1,-,TRBD2,CASTTSGRTHEQFF,TGTGCCAGCACGACTAGCGGGAGGACTCATGAGCAGTTCTTC
18,TRBV10-3,TRBJ1-2,-,TRBD1,CAISGGGQGAQRSYGYTF,TGTGCCATCAGTGGGGGTGGACAGGGGGCGCAGAGGAGCTATGGCTACACCTTC
14,TRBV7-6,TRBJ2-7,-,-,CASSLGGGSYEQYF,TGTGCCAGCAGCTTAGGAGGCGGGTCCTACGAGCAGTACTTC
15,TRBV28,TRBJ2-7,-,-,CASSLPAGHTYEQYF,TGTGCCAGCAGTTTACCGGCAGGGCATACCTACGAGCAGTACTTC
17,TRBV28,TRBJ1-2,-,-,CASSLTLPDMVNYGYTF,TGTGCCAGCAGTTTAACCCTCCCGGACATGGTCAACTATGGCTACACCTTC
17,TRBV5-1,TRBJ2-1,-,TRBD2,CASSPGRSGRAHDEQFF,TGCGCCAGCAGCCCCGGACGTAGCGGGAGAGCTCACGATGAGCAGTTCTTC
16,TRBV19,TRBJ2-2,-,-,CASSPGRGMNTGELFF,TGTGCCAGTAGTCCCGGGAGAGGGATGAACACCGGGGAGCTGTTTTTT
12,TRBV28,TRBJ2-7,few,-,CASSFAFYEQYF,TGTGCCAGCAGCTTTGCGTTCTACGAGCAGTACTTC
16,TRBV19,TRBJ1-5,-,TRBD1,CASSISWTGMNQPQHF,TGTGCCAGTAGTATATCTTGGACAGGGATGAATCAGCCCCAGCATTTT
15,TRBV6-5,TRBJ2-7,once,TRBD2,CASSYSSGRTYEQYF,TGTGCCAGCAGTTACTCTAGCGGGAGGACATACGAGCAGTACTTC
16,TRBV19,TRBJ2-7,-,TRBD1,CASSSYTGASSYEQYF,TGTGCCAGCTCTTCGTATACAGGGGCTAGTTCCTACGAGCAGTACTTC
14,TRBV16,TRBJ2-7,-,TRBD1,CASSQGTDSYEQYF,TGTGCCAGCAGCCAAGGGACAGATTCCTACGAGCAGTACTTC
16,TRBV11-3,TRBJ2-1,-,TRBD2,CASSPGSSGQNNEQFF,TGTGCCAGCAGCCCCGGATCTAGCGGCCAAAACAATGAGCAGTTCTTC
15,TRBV5-8,TRBJ2-5,-,TRBD1,CASSLEGQREETQYF,TGTGCCAGCAGCTTGGAGGGACAGCGAGAAGAGACCCAGTACTTC
16,TRBV28,TRBJ1-6,few,TRBD1,CASSWGTGASNSPLHF,TGTGCCAGCAGTTGGGGGACAGGGGCTAGCAATTCACCCCTCCACTTT
14,TRBV6-5,TRBJ2-7,-,TRBD1,CASALDRSTYEQYF,TGTGCCAGCGCCCTGGACAGGAGCACCTACGAGCAGTACTTC
15,TRBV28,TRBJ2-2,-,-,CASIPQGLGTGELFF,TGTGCCAGCATTCCTCAGGGGTTGGGCACCGGGGAGCTGTTTTTT
15,TRBV5-6,TRBJ2-1,-,TRBD2,CASSKSGLADNEQFF,TGTGCCAGCAGCAAATCGGGACTAGCGGACAATGAGCAGTTCTTC
8,TRBV9,TRBJ1-1,-,-,CASSPRDF,TGTGCCAGCAGCCCCCGAGATTTT